This TCR beta chain was sequenced in a study of cytotoxic CD8 clonotypes in ibrutinib-treated CLL. Clones were sequenced by immunoSEQ multiplex PCR, and TCRdb holds only the in-frame ones, with some missing. Of around 52,000 clones in the sample, roughly three fifths were seen once. This CDR3 spans 13 amino acids. Trimming removed 4 bases from V and 11 bases from J; junction bases left unmatched: 9. Germline CDR1 SGDLS, CDR2 YYNGEE. This receptor was taken from a human donor with chronic lymphocytic leukemia. The material sequenced was PBMCs, taken after 24 months of ibrutinib treatment. The gene calls are TRBV9 and TRBJ2-4; TRBD1 matches at 7 bases. The CDR3 region is CASSSRQGAVQYF. In DNA form, the CDR3 reads TGTGCCAGCAGCTCGCGACAGGGCGCTGTTCAGTACTTC. The whole variable domain, filled in from reference TRBV9 and TRBJ2-4, reads DSGVTQTPKHLITATGQRVTLRCSPRSGDLSVYWYQQSLDQGLQFLIQYYNGEERAKGNILERFSAQQFPDLHSELNLSSLELGDSALYFCASSSRQGAVQYFGAGTRLSVL.